The TCR beta chain under discussion was sequenced for a study of blood T cell repertoires in COVID-19. For the study at large: Acute-phase and convalescent COVID-19 samples originated in the United States, Italy and Spain.

TCRdb's table, derived via immunoSEQ multiplex PCR, lists solely in-frame clones and lacks some. The sample records around 190,000 clones, less than 85% being singletons. This CDR3 region has 16 residues. V was clipped by 0 bases and J by 3 bases, with 12 bases between them. The germline V gene encodes CDR1 SGDLS and CDR2 YYNGEE. This clone was observed a handful of times. Participants had their cohort set by participant-reported clinical history. The chain employs TRBV9 and TRBJ1-4; the D gene is possibly TRBD1 (5 bases). The specimen sequenced was PBMCs or T cells enriched from blood (not recorded which). This receptor was obtained from a woman aged 25 to 39 who had recovered from COVID-19. The DNA of the CDR3 is TGTGCCAGCAGCGTAGGTAGCAGGGCCCCTAATGAAAAACTGTTTTTT. Protein sequence: CASSVGSRAPNEKLFF.